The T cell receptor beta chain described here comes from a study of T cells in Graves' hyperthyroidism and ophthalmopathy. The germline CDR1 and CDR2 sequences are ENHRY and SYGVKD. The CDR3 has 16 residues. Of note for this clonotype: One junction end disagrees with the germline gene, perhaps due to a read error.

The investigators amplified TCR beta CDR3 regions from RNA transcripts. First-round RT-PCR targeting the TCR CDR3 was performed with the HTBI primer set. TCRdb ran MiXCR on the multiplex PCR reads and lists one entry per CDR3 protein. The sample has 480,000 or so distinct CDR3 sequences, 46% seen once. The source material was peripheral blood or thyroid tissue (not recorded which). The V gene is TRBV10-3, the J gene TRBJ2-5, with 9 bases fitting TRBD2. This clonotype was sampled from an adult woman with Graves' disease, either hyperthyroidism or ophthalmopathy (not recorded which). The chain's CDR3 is CAISARRAGGQETQYF. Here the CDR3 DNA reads TGTGCCATCAGTGCTAGAAGAGCGGGGGGCCAAGAGACCCAGTACTTT.